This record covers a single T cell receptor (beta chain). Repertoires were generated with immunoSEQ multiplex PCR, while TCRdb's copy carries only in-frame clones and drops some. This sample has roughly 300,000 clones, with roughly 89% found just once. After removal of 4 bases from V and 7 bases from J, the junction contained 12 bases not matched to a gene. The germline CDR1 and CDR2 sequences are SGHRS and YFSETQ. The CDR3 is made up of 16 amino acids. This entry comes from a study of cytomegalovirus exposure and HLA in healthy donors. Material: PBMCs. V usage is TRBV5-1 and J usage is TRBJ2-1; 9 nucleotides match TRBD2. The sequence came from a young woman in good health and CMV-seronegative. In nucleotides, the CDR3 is TGCGCCAGCAGCGCGACAGCGGGAGGCTCCGTGAATGAGCAGTTCTTC. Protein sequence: CASSATAGGSVNEQFF.